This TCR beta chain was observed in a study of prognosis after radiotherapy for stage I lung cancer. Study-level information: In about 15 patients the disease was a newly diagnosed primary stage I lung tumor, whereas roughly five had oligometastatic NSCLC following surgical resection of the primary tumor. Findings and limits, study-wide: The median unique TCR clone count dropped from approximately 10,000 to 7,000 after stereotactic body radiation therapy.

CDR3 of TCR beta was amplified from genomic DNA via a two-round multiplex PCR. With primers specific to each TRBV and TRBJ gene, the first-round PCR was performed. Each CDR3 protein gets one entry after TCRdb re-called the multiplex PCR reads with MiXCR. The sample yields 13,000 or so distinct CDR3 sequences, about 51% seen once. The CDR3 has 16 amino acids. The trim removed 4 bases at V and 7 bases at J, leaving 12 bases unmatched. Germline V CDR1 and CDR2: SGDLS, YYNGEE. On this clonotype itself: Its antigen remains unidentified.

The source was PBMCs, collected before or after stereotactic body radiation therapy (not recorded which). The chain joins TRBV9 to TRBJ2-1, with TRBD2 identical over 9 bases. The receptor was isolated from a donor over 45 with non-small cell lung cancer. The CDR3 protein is CASSSRTSATANEQFF. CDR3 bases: TGTGCCAGCAGCTCCCGGACTAGCGCGACGGCGAATGAGCAGTTCTTC.